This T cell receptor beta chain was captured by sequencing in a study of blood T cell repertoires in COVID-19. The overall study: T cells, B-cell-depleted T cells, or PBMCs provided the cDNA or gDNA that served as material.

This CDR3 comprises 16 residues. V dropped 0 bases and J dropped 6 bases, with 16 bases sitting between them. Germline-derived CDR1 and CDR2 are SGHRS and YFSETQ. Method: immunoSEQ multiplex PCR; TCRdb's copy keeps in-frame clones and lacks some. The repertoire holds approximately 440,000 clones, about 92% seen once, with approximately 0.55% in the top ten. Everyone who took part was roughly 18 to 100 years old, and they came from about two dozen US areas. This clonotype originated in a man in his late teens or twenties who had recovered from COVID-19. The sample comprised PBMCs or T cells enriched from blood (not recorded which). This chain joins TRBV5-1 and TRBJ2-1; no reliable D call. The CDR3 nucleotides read TGCGCCAGCAGCTTGGGAGGAGAGGTGGGTTCCAATGAGCAGTTCTTC. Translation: CASSLGGEVGSNEQFF.